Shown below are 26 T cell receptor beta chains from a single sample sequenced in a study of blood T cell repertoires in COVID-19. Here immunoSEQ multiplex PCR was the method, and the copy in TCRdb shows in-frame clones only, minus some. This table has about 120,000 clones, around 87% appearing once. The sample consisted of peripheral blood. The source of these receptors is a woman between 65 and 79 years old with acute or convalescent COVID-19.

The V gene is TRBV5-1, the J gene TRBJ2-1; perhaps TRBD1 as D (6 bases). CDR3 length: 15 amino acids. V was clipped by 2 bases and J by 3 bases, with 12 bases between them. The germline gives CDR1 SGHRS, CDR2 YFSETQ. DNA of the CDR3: TGCGCCAGCAGCTTTTCACAGGGACGCTACAATGAGCAGTTCTTC. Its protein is CASSFSQGRYNEQFF.

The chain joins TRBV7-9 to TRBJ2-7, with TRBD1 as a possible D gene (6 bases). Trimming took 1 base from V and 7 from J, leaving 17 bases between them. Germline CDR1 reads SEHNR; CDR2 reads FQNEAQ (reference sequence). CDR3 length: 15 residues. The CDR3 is CASSLVVTQGWEQYF. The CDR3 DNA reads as TGTGCCAGCAGCTTAGTAGTTACTCAGGGGTGGGAGCAGTACTTC.

CDR3 sequence: CASSPFRDLEQYF. The CDR3 bases are TGTGCCAGCAGTCCTTTCAGGGATCTCGAGCAGTACTTC. The chain has TRBV7-2 and TRBJ2-7, with D possibly matching TRBD1 (5 bases). Trimming pared 6 bases from V and 6 bases from J, leaving 15 bases between. The CDR3 covers 13 residues. Germline assignment: CDR1 SGHTA and CDR2 FQGNSA. Looking up the rest from reference TRBV7-2 and TRBJ2-7 gives the full variable domain: GAGVSQSPSNKVTEKGKDVELRCDPISGHTALYWYRQSLGQGLEFLIYFQGNSAPDKSGLPSDRFSAERTGGSVSTLTIQRTQQEDSAVYLCASSPFRDLEQYFGPGTRLTVT.

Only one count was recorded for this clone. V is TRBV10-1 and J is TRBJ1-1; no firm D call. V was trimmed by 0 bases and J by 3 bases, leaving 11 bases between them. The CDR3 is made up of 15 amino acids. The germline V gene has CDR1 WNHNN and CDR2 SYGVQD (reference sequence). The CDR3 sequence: CASSESRGTDTEAFF. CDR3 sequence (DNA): TGCGCCAGCAGTGAGTCGCGGGGAACCGACACTGAAGCTTTCTTT.

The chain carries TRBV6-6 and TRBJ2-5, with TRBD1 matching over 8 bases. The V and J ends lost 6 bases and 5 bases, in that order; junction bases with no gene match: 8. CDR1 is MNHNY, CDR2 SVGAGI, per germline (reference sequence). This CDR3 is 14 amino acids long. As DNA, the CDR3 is TGTGCCAGCAGAGCTACAGGGGGTTCGGAGACCCAGTACTTC. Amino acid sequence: CASRATGGSETQYF.

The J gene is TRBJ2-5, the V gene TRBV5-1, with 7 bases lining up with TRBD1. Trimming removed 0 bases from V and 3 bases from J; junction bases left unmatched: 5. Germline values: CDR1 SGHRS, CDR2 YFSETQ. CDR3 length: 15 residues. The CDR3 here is CASSLAGTEEETQYF. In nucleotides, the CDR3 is TGCGCCAGCAGCTTGGCCGGGACAGAGGAAGAGACCCAGTACTTC.

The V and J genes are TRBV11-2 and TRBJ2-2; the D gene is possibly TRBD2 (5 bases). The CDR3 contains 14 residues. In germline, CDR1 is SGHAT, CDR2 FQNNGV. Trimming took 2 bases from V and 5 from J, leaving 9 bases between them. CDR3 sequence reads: CASSLRLPTGELFF. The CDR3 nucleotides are TGTGCCAGCAGCTTAAGACTACCGACCGGGGAGCTGTTTTTT.

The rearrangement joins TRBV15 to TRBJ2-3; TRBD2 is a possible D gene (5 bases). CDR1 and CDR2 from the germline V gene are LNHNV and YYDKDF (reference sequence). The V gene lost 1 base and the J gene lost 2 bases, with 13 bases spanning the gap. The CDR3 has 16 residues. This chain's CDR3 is CATSRGLARDTDTQYF. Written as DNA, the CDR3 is TGTGCCACCAGCAGAGGGCTCGCCCGGGACACAGATACGCAGTATTTT.

The CDR3 sequence: CASSWTGTSGNTIYF. DNA for the CDR3: TGTGCCAGCAGCTGGACAGGAACCTCTGGAAACACCATATATTTT. This rearrangement joins TRBV7-9 to TRBJ1-3, with TRBD1 matching over 7 bases. This CDR3 has 15 residues. The V and J ends lost 4 bases and 0 bases, in that order; junction bases with no gene match: 3. Germline values: CDR1 SEHNR, CDR2 FQNEAQ (reference sequence).

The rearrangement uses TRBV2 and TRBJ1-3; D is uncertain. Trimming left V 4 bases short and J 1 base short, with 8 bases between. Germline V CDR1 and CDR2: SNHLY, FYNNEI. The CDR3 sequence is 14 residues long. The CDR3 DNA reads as TGTGCCAGCAGTGTTGAGGGATCTGGAAACACCATATATTTT. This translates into CASSVEGSGNTIYF. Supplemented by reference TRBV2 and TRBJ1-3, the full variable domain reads EPEVTQTPSHQVTQMGQEVILRCVPISNHLYFYWYRQILGQKVEFLVSFYNNEISEKSEIFDDQFSVERPDGSNFTLKIRSTKLEDSAMYFCASSVEGSGNTIYFGEGSWLTVV.

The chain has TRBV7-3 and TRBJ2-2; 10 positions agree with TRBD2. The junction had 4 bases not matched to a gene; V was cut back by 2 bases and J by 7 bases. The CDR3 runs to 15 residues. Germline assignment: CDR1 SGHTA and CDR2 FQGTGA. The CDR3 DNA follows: TGTGCCAGCAGCTTATCTAGCGGGGGATTCGGGGAGCTGTTTTTT. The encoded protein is CASSLSSGGFGELFF.

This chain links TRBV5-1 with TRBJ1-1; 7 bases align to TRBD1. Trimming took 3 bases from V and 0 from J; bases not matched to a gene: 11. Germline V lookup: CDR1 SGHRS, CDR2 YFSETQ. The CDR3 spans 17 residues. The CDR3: CASSWDSQRGMNTEAFF. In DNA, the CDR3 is TGCGCCAGCAGCTGGGACAGCCAACGAGGGATGAACACTGAAGCTTTCTTT.

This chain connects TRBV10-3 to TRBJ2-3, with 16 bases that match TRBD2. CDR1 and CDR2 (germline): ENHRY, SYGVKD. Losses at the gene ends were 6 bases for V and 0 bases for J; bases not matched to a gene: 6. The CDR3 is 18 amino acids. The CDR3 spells CAIRKGLAGGISTDTQYF. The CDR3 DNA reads TGTGCCATCAGGAAGGGACTAGCGGGGGGGATAAGCACAGATACGCAGTATTTT.

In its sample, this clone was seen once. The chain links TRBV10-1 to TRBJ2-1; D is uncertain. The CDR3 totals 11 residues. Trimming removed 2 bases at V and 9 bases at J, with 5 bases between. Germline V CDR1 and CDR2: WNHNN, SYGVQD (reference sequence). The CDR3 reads CASSERSEQFF. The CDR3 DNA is TGCGCCAGCAGTGAGCGGAGTGAGCAGTTCTTC.

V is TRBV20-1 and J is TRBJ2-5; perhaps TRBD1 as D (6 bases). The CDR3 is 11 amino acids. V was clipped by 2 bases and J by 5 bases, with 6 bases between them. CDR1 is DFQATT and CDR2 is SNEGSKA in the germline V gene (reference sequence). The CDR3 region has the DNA TGCAGTGCTAGACAGGGGGAGACCCAGTACTTC. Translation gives CSARQGETQYF.

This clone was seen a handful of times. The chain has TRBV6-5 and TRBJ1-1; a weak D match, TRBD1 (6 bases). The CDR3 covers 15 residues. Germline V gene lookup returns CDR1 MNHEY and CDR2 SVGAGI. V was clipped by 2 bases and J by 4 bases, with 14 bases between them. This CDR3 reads CASSYRPQGSTEAFF. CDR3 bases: TGTGCCAGCAGTTACCGTCCCCAGGGGTCCACTGAAGCTTTCTTT.

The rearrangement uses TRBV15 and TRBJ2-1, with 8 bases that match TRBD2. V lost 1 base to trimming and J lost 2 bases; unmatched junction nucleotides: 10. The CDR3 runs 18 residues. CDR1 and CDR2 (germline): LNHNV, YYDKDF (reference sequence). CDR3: CATSRGVGGAPTYNEQFF. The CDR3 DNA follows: TGTGCCACCAGCAGAGGGGTCGGGGGGGCGCCCACCTACAATGAGCAGTTCTTC.

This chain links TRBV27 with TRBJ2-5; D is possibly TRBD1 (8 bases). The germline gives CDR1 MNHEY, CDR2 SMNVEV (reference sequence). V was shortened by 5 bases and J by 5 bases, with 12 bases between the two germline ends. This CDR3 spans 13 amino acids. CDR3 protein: CASSDRGGETQYF. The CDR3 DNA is TGTGCCAGCAGTGACAGGGGAGGGGAGACCCAGTACTTC.

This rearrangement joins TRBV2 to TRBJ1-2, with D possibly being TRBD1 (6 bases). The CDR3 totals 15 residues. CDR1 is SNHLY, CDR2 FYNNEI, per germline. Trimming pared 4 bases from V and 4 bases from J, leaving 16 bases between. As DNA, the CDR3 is TGTGCCAGCAGTGTAACCACAGGGCTTGGCTATGGCTACACCTTC. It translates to CASSVTTGLGYGYTF.

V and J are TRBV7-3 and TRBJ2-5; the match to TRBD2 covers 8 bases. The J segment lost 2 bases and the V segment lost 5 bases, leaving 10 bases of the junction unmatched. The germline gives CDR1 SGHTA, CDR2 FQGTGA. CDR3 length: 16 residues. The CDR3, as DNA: TGTGCCAGCAGCGCCCTGGAGCGGGGGCCGCAAGAGACCCAGTACTTC. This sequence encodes CASSALERGPQETQYF.

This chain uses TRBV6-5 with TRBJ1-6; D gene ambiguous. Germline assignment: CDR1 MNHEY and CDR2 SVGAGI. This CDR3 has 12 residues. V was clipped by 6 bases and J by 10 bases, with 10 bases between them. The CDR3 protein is CASRVTESPLHF. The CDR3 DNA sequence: TGTGCCAGCAGGGTTACAGAGTCACCCCTCCACTTT.

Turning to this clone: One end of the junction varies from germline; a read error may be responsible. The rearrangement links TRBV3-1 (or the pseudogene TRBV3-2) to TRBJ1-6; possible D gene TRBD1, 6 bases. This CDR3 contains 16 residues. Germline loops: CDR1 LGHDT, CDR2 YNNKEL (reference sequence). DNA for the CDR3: TGTGCCAGCAGCCAAGATCAGGGGTTTAATAACTCACCCCTCCACTTT. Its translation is CASSQDQGFNNSPLHF.

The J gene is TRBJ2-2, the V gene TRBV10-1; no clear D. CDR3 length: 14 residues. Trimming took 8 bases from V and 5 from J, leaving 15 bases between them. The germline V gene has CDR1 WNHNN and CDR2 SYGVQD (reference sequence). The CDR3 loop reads CASSRQDLTGELFF. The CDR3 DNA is TGCGCCAGCTCCCGGCAGGATCTTACCGGGGAGCTGTTTTTT.

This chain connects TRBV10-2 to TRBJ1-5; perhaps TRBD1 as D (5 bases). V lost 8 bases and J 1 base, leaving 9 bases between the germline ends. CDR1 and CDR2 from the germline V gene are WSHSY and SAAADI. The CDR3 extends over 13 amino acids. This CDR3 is CASGAGSNQPQHF. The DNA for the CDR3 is TGCGCCAGCGGGGCGGGGAGCAATCAGCCCCAGCATTTT.

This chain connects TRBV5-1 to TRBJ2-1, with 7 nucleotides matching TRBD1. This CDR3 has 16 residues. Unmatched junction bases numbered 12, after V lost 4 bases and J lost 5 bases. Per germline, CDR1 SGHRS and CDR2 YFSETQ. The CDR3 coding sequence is TGCGCCAGCAGCCCTGGGTTACAGGGGTCGAACAATGAGCAGTTCTTC. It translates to CASSPGLQGSNNEQFF.

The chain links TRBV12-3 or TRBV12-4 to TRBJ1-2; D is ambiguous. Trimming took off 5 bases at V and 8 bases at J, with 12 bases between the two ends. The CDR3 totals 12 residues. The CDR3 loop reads CASSNSIGGYTF. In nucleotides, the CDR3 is TGTGCCAGCAGTAACAGCATCGGAGGCTACACCTTC.